Following are 23 T cell receptor beta chains from one sample sequenced in a study of cytomegalovirus exposure and HLA in healthy donors. 13 Jbeta primers and 60 Vbeta primers were used for the PCR. The repertoire was sequenced with immunoSEQ multiplex PCR; TCRdb's copy has only in-frame clones and lacks some. The table records approximately 200,000 clones, around 86% of them present only once. Material: PBMCs. The source is a woman aged 50 to 60 in good health and CMV-seropositive.

V and J are TRBV9 and TRBJ2-1, with 8 bases matching TRBD1. V shed 5 bases and J 8 bases; nucleotides not matched to a gene: 3. The V gene's germline CDR1 is SGDLS and CDR2 YYNGEE. The CDR3 sequence is 12 residues long. CDR3 coding DNA: TGTGCCAGCAGATCGGACAGGGATGAGCAGTTCTTC. Translation: CASRSDRDEQFF.

This rearrangement joins TRBV18 to TRBJ1-1; D is ambiguous. The germline V gene encodes CDR1 KGHSH and CDR2 LQKENI. V lost 1 base, J lost 3 bases, and 12 bases lay in between. The CDR3 extends over 15 amino acids. This CDR3 is CASSPLSGSHTEAFF. For the CDR3, the DNA is TGTGCCAGCTCACCACTATCCGGGAGCCACACTGAAGCTTTCTTT.

The V gene is TRBV7-6, the J gene TRBJ2-7; possibly TRBD2 for D (5 bases). The CDR3 loop spans 14 amino acids. V dropped 5 bases and J dropped 5 bases, with 16 bases sitting between them. Germline V CDR1 and CDR2: SGHVS, FNYEAQ. Here the CDR3 reads CASSPGAGRDEQYF. CDR3 bases: TGTGCCAGCAGCCCAGGTGCCGGGCGGGACGAGCAGTACTTC.

This rearrangement joins TRBV18 to TRBJ2-7; 13 bases are shared with TRBD2. The CDR3 extends over 19 amino acids. J lost 0 bases, V lost 4 bases, and 12 bases had no gene match. CDR1 is KGHSH, CDR2 LQKENI, per germline. The CDR3 nucleotides are TGTGCCAGCTCACTGAAGGGACTAGCGGGACTGACAACCTCCTACGAGCAGTACTTC. Its protein is CASSLKGLAGLTTSYEQYF.

The chain has TRBV27 and TRBJ1-3; TRBD1 is a possible D gene (5 bases). The length of the CDR3 is 14 residues. CDR1 is MNHEY and CDR2 is SMNVEV in the germline V gene (reference sequence). Trimming took off 6 bases at V and 0 bases at J, with 9 bases between the two ends. The CDR3 loop reads CASRSTVSGNTIYF. CDR3 sequence (DNA): TGTGCCAGCAGATCGACAGTCTCTGGAAACACCATATATTTT.

This clone came up a few times. The chain employs TRBV7-9 and TRBJ2-2, with 9 bases lining up with TRBD1. The CDR3 loop spans 16 amino acids. V gave up 5 bases and J gave up 4 bases; unmatched junction bases: 8. The germline V gene encodes CDR1 SEHNR and CDR2 FQNEAQ (reference sequence). The CDR3: CASSRDRVGSTGELFF. The CDR3 coding sequence is TGTGCCAGCAGCCGGGACAGGGTAGGTAGCACCGGGGAGCTGTTTTTT. The whole variable domain, filled in from reference TRBV7-9 and TRBJ2-2, reads DTGVSQNPRHKITKRGQNVTFRCDPISEHNRLYWYRQTLGQGPEFLTYFQNEAQLEKSRLLSDRFSAERPKGSFSTLEIQRTEQGDSAMYLCASSRDRVGSTGELFFGEGSRLTVL.

The chain couples TRBV5-3 to TRBJ2-7; D is perhaps TRBD2 (5 bases). TRBV5-3 is known as an ORF, though its function is uncertain. Deletions cut 3 bases from V and 0 bases from J, with 13 bases between. CDR3 length: 15 amino acids. The CDR3 region is CARSCGGPSSYEQYF. The CDR3, as DNA: TGTGCCAGAAGCTGTGGAGGACCAAGCTCCTACGAGCAGTACTTC.

This chain links TRBV6-1 with TRBJ2-5; no firm D call. The CDR3 has 13 amino acids. Germline assignment: CDR1 MNHNS and CDR2 SASEGT. V lost 6 bases to trimming and J lost 2 bases, with 10 bases between them. CDR3 residues: CASRVTVQETQYF. In nucleotides, the CDR3 is TGTGCCAGCAGAGTTACAGTTCAAGAGACCCAGTACTTC.

The chain links TRBV30 to TRBJ2-1; TRBD1 might be the D (6 bases). V was shortened by 2 bases and J by 12 bases, with 11 bases between the two germline ends. Germline assignment: CDR1 GTSNPN and CDR2 SVGIG (reference sequence). The CDR3 is 11 amino acids. The DNA for the CDR3 is TGTGCCTGGAGTACGAGACAGGTGCAGTTCTTC. It is translated as CAWSTRQVQFF.

This clone showed up just a few times. The V and J genes are TRBV2 and TRBJ2-1, with D unclear. The length of the CDR3 is 11 residues. Germline assignment: CDR1 SNHLY and CDR2 FYNNEI. Trimming pared 4 bases from V and 5 bases from J, leaving 3 bases between. The CDR3 spells CASSANNEQFF. The CDR3 bases are TGTGCCAGCAGTGCTAACAATGAGCAGTTCTTC.

This chain connects TRBV6-5 to TRBJ2-1; D is possibly TRBD1 (6 bases). V lost 0 bases and J 9 bases, leaving 15 bases between the germline ends. Germline V gene data show CDR1 as MNHEY and CDR2 as SVGAGI. There are 15 residues in the CDR3. In DNA form, the CDR3 reads TGTGCCAGCAGTTACTCGAGACAGGCTACCTTTGAGCAGTTCTTC. Amino acid sequence: CASSYSRQATFEQFF.

About this clone itself: The junction shows a germline mismatch at one end, possibly a read error. This rearrangement joins TRBV5-4 to TRBJ2-1; 14 bases are shared with TRBD2. In germline, CDR1 is SGHNT, CDR2 YYREEE (reference sequence). The CDR3 is 15 residues long. CDR3 amino acids: CAGRLAGGGYNEQFF. Written as DNA, the CDR3 is TGTGCCGGCAGACTAGCGGGGGGGGGATACAATGAGCAGTTCTTC. The entire variable domain, with the rest obtained from reference TRBV5-4 and TRBJ2-1, is as follows: ETGVTQSPTHLIKTRGQQVTLRCSSQSGHNTVSWYQQALGQGPQFIFQYYREEENGRGNFPPRFSGLQFPNYSSELNVNALELDDSALYLCAGRLAGGGYNEQFFGPGTRLTVL.

This chain connects TRBV11-2 to TRBJ2-7, with 9 bases that match TRBD1. The length of the CDR3 is 14 residues. V was pared by 5 bases and J by 4 bases, with 6 bases of the junction left unmatched. Germline CDR1 and CDR2: SGHAT and FQNNGV. The CDR3 nucleotides are TGTGCCAGCAGCCCAACAGGGGGCGTATACGAGCAGTACTTC. Translated, it gives CASSPTGGVYEQYF.

CDR3 nucleotide sequence: TGTGCCAGCAGCCCCGGGATGTTTTATGGCTACACCTTC. Its protein is CASSPGMFYGYTF. The chain recombines TRBV11-2 with TRBJ1-2; D remains ambiguous. V was pared by 5 bases and J by 5 bases, with 12 bases between. Germline V lookup: CDR1 SGHAT, CDR2 FQNNGV. The CDR3 contains 13 residues.

This clone was counted a single time. The chain carries TRBV28 and TRBJ1-1, with D unclear. The CDR3 contains 14 residues. V gave up 3 bases and J gave up 9 bases, with 17 bases separating them. Germline V gene data show CDR1 as MDHEN and CDR2 as SYDVKM. The CDR3 is CASSLAVFVSQAFF. The CDR3 coding sequence is TGTGCCAGCAGTTTGGCCGTTTTTGTCTCTCAAGCTTTCTTT.

V is TRBV6-1 and J is TRBJ1-1; D is unclear. This CDR3 has 15 residues. CDR1 and CDR2 from the germline V gene are MNHNS and SASEGT. The germline V and J ends were trimmed by 7 bases and 1 base, with 16 bases remaining between them. The CDR3 here is CASIGAVGGNTEAFF. CDR3 DNA: TGTGCCAGCATTGGCGCAGTTGGAGGGAACACTGAAGCTTTCTTT.

The chain combines TRBV28 with TRBJ2-1, with 9 bases fitting TRBD1. The V segment lost 6 bases and the J segment 5 bases; nucleotides outside the gene matches: 8. Germline CDR1 reads MDHEN; CDR2 reads SYDVKM. This CDR3 is 15 amino acids long. The CDR3 here is CASRGTGGANNEQFF. The CDR3 DNA sequence: TGTGCCAGCAGGGGTACAGGGGGCGCTAACAATGAGCAGTTCTTC.

As DNA, the CDR3 is TGCGCCAGCAGCCCTACTAGTGGACACACCTTC. This translates into CASSPTSGHTF. This chain uses TRBV4-3 with TRBJ1-2, with no clear D. Germline CDR1 LGHNA, CDR2 YSLEER. This CDR3 contains 11 residues. With 4 bases removed from V and 12 bases from J, the gap between germline ends came to 12 bases.

Many counts were recorded for this clone. J is TRBJ2-4 and V is TRBV5-5; the match to TRBD1 covers 12 bases. Germline CDR1 is SGHKS and CDR2 is YYEKEE (reference sequence). The CDR3 totals 16 residues. J was trimmed by 5 bases and V by 4 bases; bases with no gene match: 7. Here the CDR3 reads CASSPTGTGGQNIQYF. In nucleotides, the CDR3 is TGTGCCAGCAGCCCGACCGGGACAGGGGGCCAAAACATTCAGTACTTC.

The J gene is TRBJ2-3, the V gene TRBV5-5, with 7 positions matching TRBD2. The ends lost 2 bases at V and 5 bases at J; junction bases unmatched: 8. Germline V lookup: CDR1 SGHKS, CDR2 YYEKEE (reference sequence). CDR3 size: 15 residues. This CDR3 is CASSLEAGNGDTQYF. CDR3 nucleotide sequence: TGTGCCAGCAGCTTAGAAGCGGGGAATGGAGATACGCAGTATTTT.

V is TRBV6-5 and J is TRBJ2-1; D perhaps matches TRBD2 (5 bases). With 6 bases removed from V and 0 bases from J, the gap between germline ends came to 12 bases. The CDR3 sequence is 15 residues long. CDR1 and CDR2 from the germline V gene are MNHEY and SVGAGI. DNA for the CDR3: TGTGCCAGCAGCCCGACCGGGGTCTCCTACAATGAGCAGTTCTTC. Amino acid sequence: CASSPTGVSYNEQFF.

The chain recombines TRBV9 with TRBJ2-3; D gene unclear. CDR1 and CDR2 (germline): SGDLS, YYNGEE. This CDR3 is built from 13 residues. V gave up 4 bases and J gave up 6 bases, with 12 bases separating them. The CDR3, as DNA: TGTGCCAGCAGCCCCCCCTCAGTTGATACGCAGTATTTT. Translation: CASSPPSVDTQYF.

The chain uses TRBV7-8 and TRBJ1-6; TRBD1 matches 9 bases. Unmatched junction bases numbered 15, after V lost 5 bases and J lost 10 bases. Per germline, CDR1 SGHVS and CDR2 FQNEAQ. The CDR3 is 17 amino acids. Written as DNA, the CDR3 is TGTGCCAGCAGCACGACCCCTAGGACAGGGGAGGGGTCACCCCTCCACTTT. This encodes CASSTTPRTGEGSPLHF.